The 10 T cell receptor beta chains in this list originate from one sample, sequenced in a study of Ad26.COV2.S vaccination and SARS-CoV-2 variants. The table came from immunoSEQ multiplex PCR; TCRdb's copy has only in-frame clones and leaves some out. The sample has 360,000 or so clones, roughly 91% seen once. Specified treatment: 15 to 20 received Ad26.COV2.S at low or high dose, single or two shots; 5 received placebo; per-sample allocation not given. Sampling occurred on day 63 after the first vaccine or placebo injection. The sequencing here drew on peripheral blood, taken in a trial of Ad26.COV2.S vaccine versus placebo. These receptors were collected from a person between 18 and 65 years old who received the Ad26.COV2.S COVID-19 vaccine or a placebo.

The CDR3 spells CASSPITVTEAFF. The CDR3 DNA reads TGTGCCAGCAGCCCGATAACGGTCACTGAAGCTTTCTTT. The rearrangement uses TRBV6-6 and TRBJ1-1; D gene unclear. Germline CDR1 reads MNHNY; CDR2 reads SVGAGI (reference sequence). This CDR3 spans 13 amino acids. Trimming took off 6 bases at V and 4 bases at J, with 12 bases between the two ends.

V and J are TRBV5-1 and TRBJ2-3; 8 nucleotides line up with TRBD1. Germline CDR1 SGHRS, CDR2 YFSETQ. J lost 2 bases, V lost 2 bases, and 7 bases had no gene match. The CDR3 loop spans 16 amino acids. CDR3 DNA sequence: TGCGCCAGCAGCTTAGGACAGGGCTGGGACACAGATACGCAGTATTTT. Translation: CASSLGQGWDTDTQYF.

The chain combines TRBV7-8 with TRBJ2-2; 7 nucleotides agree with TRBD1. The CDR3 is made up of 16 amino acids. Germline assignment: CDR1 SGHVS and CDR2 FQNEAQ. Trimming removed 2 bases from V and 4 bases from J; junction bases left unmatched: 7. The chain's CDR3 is CASSLNIGTVTGELFF. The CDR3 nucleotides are TGTGCCAGCAGCTTAAACATCGGGACAGTCACCGGGGAGCTGTTTTTT. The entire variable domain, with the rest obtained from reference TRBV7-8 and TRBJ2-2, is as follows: GAGVSQSPRYKVAKRGQDVALRCDPISGHVSLFWYQQALGQGPEFLTYFQNEAQLDKSGLPSDRFFAERPEGSVSTLKIQRTQQEDSAVYLCASSLNIGTVTGELFFGEGSRLTVL.

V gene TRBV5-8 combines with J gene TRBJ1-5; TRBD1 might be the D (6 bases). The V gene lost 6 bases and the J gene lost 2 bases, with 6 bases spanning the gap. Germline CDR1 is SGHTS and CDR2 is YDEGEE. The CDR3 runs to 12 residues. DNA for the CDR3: TGTGCCAGCAACAGGGGCAATCAGCCCCAGCATTTT. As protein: CASNRGNQPQHF. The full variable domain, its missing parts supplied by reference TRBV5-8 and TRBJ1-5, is EAGVTQSPTHLIKTRGQQATLRCSPISGHTSVYWYQQALGLGLQFLLWYDEGEERNRGNFPPRFSGRQFPNYSSELNVNALELEDSALYLCASNRGNQPQHFGDGTRLSIL.

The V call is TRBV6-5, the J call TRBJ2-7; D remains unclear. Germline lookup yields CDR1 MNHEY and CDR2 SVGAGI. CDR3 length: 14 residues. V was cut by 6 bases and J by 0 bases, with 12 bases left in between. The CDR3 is CASRIFVGSYEQYF. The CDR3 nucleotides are TGTGCCAGCAGAATATTCGTAGGCTCCTACGAGCAGTACTTC.

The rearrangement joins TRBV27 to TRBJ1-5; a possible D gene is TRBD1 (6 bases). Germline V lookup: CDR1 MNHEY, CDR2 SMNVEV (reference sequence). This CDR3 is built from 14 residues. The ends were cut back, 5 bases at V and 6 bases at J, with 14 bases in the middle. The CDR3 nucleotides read TGTGCCAGCAGTCCTGGACAGTCGGGTCAGCCCCAGCATTTT. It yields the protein CASSPGQSGQPQHF.

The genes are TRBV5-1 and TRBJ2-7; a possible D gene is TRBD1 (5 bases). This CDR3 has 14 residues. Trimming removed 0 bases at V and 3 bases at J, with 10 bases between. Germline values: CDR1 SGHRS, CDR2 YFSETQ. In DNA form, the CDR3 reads TGCGCCAGCAGCTTGGGGACGGACATCTACGAGCAGTACTTC. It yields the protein CASSLGTDIYEQYF.

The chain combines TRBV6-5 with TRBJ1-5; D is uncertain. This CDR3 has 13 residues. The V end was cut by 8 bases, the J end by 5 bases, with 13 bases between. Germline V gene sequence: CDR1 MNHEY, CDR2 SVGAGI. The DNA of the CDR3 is TGTGCCAGCGTTCTGAGCCGCGATCAGCCCCAGCATTTT. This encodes CASVLSRDQPQHF.

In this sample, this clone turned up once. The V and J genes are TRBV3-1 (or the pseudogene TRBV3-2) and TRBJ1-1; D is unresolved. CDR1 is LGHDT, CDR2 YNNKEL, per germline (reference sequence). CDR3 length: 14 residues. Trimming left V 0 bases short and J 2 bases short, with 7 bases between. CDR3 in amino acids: CASSQDQANTEAFF. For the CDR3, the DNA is TGTGCCAGCAGCCAAGATCAGGCCAACACTGAAGCTTTCTTT.

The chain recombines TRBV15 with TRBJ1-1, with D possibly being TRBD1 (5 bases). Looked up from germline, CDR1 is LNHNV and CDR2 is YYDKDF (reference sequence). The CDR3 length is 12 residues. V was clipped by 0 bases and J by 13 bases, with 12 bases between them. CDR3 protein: CATSRDWQGGFF. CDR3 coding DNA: TGTGCCACCAGCAGAGACTGGCAGGGAGGTTTCTTT.